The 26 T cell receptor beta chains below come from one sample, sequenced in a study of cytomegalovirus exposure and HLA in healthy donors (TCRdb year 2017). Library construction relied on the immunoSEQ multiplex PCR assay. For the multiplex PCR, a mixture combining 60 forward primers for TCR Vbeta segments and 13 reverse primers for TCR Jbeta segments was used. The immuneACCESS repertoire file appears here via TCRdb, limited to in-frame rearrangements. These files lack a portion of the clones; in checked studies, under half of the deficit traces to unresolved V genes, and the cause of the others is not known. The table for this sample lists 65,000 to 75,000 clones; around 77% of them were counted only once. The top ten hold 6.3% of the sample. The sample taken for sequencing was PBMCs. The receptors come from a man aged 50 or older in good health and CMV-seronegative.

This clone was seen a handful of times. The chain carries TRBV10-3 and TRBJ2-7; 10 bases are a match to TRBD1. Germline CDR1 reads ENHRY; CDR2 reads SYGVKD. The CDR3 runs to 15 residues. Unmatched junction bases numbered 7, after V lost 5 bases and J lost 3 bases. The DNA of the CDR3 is TGTGCCATCAGTATCTTGACAGGGGGCGTCTACGAGCAGTACTTC. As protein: CAISILTGGVYEQYF.

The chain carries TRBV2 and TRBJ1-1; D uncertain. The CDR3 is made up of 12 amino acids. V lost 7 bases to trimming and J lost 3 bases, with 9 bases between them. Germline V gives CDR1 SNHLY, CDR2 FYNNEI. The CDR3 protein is CASIDRDTEAFF. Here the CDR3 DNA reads TGTGCCAGCATTGACCGGGACACTGAAGCTTTCTTT.

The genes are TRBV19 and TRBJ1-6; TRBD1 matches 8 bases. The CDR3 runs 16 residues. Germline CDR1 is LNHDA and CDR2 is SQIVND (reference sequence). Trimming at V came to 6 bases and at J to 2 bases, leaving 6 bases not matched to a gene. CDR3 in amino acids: CASRRDRPTYNSPLHF. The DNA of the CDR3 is TGTGCCAGTAGGAGGGACAGGCCAACCTATAATTCACCCCTCCACTTT.

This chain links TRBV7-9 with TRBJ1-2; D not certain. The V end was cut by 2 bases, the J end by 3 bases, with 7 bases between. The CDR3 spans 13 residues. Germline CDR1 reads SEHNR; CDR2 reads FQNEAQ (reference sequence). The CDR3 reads CASSLTTDYGYTF. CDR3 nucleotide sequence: TGTGCCAGCAGCTTAACCACGGACTATGGCTACACCTTC.

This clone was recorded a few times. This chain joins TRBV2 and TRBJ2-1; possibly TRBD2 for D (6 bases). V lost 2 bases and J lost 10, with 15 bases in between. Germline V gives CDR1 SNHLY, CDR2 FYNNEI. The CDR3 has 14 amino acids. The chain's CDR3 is CASSERLGGEEQFF. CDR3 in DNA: TGTGCCAGCAGTGAAAGGTTAGGAGGGGAAGAGCAGTTCTTC.

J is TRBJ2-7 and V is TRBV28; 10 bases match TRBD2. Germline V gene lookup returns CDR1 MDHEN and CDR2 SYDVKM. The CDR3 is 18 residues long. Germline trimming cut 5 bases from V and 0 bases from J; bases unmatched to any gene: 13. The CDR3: CASSPRTSGRRVSYEQYF. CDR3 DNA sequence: TGTGCCAGCAGTCCCCGGACTAGCGGAAGACGCGTCTCCTACGAGCAGTACTTC.

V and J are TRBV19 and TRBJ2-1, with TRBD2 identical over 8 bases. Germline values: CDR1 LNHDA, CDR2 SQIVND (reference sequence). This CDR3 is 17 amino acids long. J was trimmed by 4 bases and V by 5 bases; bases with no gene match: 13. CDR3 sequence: CASSGGRISGKYNEQFF. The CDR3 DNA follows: TGTGCCAGTAGTGGGGGCCGGATTAGCGGGAAGTACAATGAGCAGTTCTTC.

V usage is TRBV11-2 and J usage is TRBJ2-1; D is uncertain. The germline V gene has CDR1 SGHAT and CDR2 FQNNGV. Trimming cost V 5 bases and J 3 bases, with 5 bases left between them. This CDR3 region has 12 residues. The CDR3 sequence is CASSPHYNEQFF. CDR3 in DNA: TGTGCCAGCAGCCCCCACTACAATGAGCAGTTCTTC.

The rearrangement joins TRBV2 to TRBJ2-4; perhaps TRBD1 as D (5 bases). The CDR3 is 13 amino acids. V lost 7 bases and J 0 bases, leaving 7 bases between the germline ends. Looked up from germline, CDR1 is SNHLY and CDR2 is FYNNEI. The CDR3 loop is CASIGAAKNIQYF. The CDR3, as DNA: TGTGCCAGCATAGGGGCAGCCAAAAACATTCAGTACTTC. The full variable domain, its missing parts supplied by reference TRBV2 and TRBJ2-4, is EPEVTQTPSHQVTQMGQEVILRCVPISNHLYFYWYRQILGQKVEFLVSFYNNEISEKSEIFDDQFSVERPDGSNFTLKIRSTKLEDSAMYFCASIGAAKNIQYFGAGTRLSVL.

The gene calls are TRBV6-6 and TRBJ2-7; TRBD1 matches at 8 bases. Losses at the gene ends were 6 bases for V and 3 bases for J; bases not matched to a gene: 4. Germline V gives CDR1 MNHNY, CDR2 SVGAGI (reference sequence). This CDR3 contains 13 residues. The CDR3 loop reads CASRLTGGYEQYF. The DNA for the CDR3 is TGTGCCAGCAGACTTACAGGGGGCTACGAGCAGTACTTC.

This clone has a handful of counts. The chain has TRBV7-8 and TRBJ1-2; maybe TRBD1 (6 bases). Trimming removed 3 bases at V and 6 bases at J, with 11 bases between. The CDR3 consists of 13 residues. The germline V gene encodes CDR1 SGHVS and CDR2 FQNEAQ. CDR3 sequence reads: CASSFDRWDGYTF. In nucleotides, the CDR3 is TGTGCCAGCAGCTTTGACAGGTGGGATGGCTACACCTTC. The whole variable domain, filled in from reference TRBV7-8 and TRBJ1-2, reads GAGVSQSPRYKVAKRGQDVALRCDPISGHVSLFWYQQALGQGPEFLTYFQNEAQLDKSGLPSDRFFAERPEGSVSTLKIQRTQQEDSAVYLCASSFDRWDGYTFGSGTRLTVV.

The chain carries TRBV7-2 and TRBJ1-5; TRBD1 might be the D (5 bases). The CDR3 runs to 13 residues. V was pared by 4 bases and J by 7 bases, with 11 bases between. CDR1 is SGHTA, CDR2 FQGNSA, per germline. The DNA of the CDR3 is TGTGCCAGCAGCTATATGAAGGGGCAGCCCCAGCATTTT. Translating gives CASSYMKGQPQHF.

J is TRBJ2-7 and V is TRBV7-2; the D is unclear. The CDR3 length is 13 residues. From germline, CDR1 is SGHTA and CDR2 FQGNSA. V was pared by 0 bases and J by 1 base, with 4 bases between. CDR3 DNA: TGTGCCAGCAGCTTAGCACTTTCCTACGAGCAGTACTTC. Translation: CASSLALSYEQYF. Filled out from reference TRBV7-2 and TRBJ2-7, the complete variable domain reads GAGVSQSPSNKVTEKGKDVELRCDPISGHTALYWYRQSLGQGLEFLIYFQGNSAPDKSGLPSDRFSAERTGGSVSTLTIQRTQQEDSAVYLCASSLALSYEQYFGPGTRLTVT.

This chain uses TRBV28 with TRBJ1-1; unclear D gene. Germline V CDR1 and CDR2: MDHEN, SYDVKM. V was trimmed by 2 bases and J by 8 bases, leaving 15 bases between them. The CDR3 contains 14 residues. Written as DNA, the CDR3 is TGTGCCAGCAGTTTACGCACAGATATTTTAGAAGCTTTCTTT. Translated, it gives CASSLRTDILEAFF.

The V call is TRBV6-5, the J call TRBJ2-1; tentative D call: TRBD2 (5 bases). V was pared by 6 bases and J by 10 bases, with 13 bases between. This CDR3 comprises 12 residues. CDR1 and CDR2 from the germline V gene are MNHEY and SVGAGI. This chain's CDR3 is CASRVTTGEQFF. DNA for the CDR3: TGTGCCAGCAGGGTAACTACGGGAGAGCAGTTCTTC.

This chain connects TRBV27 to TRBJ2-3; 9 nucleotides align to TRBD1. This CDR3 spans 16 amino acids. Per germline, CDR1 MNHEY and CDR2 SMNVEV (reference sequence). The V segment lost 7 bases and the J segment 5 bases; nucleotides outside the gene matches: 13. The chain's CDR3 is CASNPLGTGIGDTQYF. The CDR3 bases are TGTGCCAGCAACCCCCTCGGGACAGGGATTGGAGATACGCAGTATTTT.

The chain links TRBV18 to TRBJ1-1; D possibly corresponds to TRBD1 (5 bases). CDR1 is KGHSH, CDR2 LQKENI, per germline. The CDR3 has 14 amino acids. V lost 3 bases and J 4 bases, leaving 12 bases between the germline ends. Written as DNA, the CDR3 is TGTGCCAGCTCACCTTCTCAGGGAGGCACTGAAGCTTTCTTT. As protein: CASSPSQGGTEAFF.

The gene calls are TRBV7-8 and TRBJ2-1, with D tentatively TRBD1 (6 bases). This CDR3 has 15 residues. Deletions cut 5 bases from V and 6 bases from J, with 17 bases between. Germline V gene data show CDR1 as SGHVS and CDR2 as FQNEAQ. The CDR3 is CASSPRSGAGNEQFF. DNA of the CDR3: TGTGCCAGCAGCCCGCGCTCAGGGGCAGGCAATGAGCAGTTCTTC.

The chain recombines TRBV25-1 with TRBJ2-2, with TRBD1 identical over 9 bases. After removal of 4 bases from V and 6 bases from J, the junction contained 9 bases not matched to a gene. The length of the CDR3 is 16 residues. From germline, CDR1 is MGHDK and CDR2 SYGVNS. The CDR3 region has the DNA TGTGCCAGCAGTGGGGGGACAGGGAGAGGCGCCGGGGAGCTGTTTTTT. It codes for CASSGGTGRGAGELFF.

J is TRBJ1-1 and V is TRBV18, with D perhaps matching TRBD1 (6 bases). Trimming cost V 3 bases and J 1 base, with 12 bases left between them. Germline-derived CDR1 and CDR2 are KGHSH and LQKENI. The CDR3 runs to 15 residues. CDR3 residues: CASSPRGQQNTEAFF. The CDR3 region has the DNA TGTGCCAGCTCACCCCGAGGACAGCAGAACACTGAAGCTTTCTTT.

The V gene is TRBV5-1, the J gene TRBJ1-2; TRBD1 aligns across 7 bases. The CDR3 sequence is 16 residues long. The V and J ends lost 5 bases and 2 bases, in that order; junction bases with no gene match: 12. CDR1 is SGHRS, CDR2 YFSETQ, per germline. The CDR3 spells CASRSLVGTDNYGYTF. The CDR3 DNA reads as TGCGCCAGCAGATCCTTGGTAGGGACAGACAACTATGGCTACACCTTC.

This CDR3 reads CASSLGTGGNQPQHF. The CDR3, as DNA: TGCGCCAGCAGCCTAGGGACAGGGGGCAATCAGCCCCAGCATTTT. This chain connects TRBV5-1 to TRBJ1-5, with 10 bases matching TRBD1. There are 15 residues in the CDR3. After removal of 4 bases from V and 2 bases from J, the junction contained 3 bases not matched to a gene. From germline, CDR1 is SGHRS and CDR2 YFSETQ. Variable domain in full (rest from reference TRBV5-1 and TRBJ1-5): KAGVTQTPRYLIKTRGQQVTLSCSPISGHRSVSWYQQTPGQGLQFLFEYFSETQRNKGNFPGRFSGRQFSNSRSEMNVSTLELGDSALYLCASSLGTGGNQPQHFGDGTRLSIL.

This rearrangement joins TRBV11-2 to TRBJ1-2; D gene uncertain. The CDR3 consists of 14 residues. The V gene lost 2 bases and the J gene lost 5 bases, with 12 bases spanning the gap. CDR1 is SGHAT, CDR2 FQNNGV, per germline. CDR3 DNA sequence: TGTGCCAGCAGCTTAATTGTAACAAAATATGGCTACACCTTC. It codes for CASSLIVTKYGYTF.

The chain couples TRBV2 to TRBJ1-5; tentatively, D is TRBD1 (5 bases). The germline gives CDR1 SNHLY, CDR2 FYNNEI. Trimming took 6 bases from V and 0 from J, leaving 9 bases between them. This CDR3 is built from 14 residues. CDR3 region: CASRRQTSNQPQHF. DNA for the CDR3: TGTGCCAGCAGGAGACAGACTAGCAATCAGCCCCAGCATTTT. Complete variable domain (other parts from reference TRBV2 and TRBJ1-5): EPEVTQTPSHQVTQMGQEVILRCVPISNHLYFYWYRQILGQKVEFLVSFYNNEISEKSEIFDDQFSVERPDGSNFTLKIRSTKLEDSAMYFCASRRQTSNQPQHFGDGTRLSIL.

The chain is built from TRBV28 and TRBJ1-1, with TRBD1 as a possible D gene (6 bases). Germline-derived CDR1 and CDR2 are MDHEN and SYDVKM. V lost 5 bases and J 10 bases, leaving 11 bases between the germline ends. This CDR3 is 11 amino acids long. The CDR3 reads CASSVTGIAFF. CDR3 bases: TGTGCCAGCAGTGTTACAGGGATAGCTTTCTTT.

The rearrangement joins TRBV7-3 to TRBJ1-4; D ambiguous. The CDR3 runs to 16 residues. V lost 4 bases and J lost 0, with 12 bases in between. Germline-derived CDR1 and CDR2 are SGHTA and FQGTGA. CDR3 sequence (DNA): TGTGCCAGCAGCTCCCGAGGGCCCGCAACTAATGAAAAACTGTTTTTT. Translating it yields CASSSRGPATNEKLFF.